This section outlines one T cell receptor beta chain sequence together with its context. Only in-frame clones appear in the TCRdb table, and some are missing; sequencing was by immunoSEQ multiplex PCR. In the table there are 100,000 to 110,000 clones, approximately 80% of which are singletons. This sample is part of a study of blood T cell repertoires in COVID-19. Study at large: T cells, B-cell-depleted T cells, or PBMCs supplied cDNA or gDNA.

Losses at the gene ends were 1 base for V and 3 bases for J; bases not matched to a gene: 7. The V gene's germline CDR1 is KGHSH and CDR2 LQKENI. The CDR3 covers 16 residues. The chain couples TRBV18 to TRBJ2-3; TRBD2 agrees at 7 bases. The TCR sequence derives from a man in his 70s with active or convalescent COVID-19. The sample consisted of peripheral blood. The CDR3 protein is CASSPLSGGSTDTQYF. CDR3 nucleotide sequence: TGTGCCAGCTCACCACTTTCGGGGGGATCTACAGATACGCAGTATTTT.